This T cell receptor (beta chain) was profiled in a study of T cell repertoires in cytomegalovirus infection. TCRdb independently ran MiXCR on the reads; one entry per CDR3 protein. The sample has 650,000 to 900,000 distinct CDR3 sequences, 25% to 35% seen once. The CDR3 runs to 14 residues. The V end was cut by 10 bases, the J end by 6 bases, with 21 bases between. CDR1 and CDR2 from the germline V gene are MNHEY and SVGAGI. With respect to this clonotype: Its target is unknown.

The TCR comes from a human donor in good health (CMV status not recorded). Some clones in this sample may be carry-over from other donors' samples. This sequence joins TRBV6-5 and TRBJ1-2; maybe TRBD1 (6 bases). The sample here was cultured CD8+ T cells from PBMCs, taken from culture after CMV antigen stimulation. CDR3 DNA sequence: TGTGCCACAGGCTTAGGGTGGGGGGCGCATGGCTACACCTTC. Its protein is CATGLGWGAHGYTF.